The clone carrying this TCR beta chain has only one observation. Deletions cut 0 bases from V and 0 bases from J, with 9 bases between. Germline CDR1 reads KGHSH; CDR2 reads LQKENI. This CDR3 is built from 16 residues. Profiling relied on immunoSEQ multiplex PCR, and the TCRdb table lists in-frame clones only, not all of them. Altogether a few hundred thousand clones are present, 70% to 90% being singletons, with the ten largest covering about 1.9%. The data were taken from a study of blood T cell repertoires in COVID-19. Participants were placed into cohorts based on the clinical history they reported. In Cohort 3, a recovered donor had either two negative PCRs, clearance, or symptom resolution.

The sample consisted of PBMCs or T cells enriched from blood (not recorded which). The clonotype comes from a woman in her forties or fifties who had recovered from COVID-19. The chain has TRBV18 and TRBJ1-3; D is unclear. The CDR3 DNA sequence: TGTGCCAGCTCACCACCGAGCGGCTCCTCTGGAAACACCATATATTTT. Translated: CASSPPSGSSGNTIYF.